Listed below are T cell receptor beta chains from one sample, sequenced in a study of blood T cells in healthy people across ages. In TCRdb, the 5' RACE reads were re-called with MiXCR into one record per CDR3 protein. The data hold some 790,000 distinct CDR3 sequences, with under 30% observed a single time. Sequencing used blood. The receptors were gathered from a woman of 80 years or more in good health. Both conserved end residues are part of each CDR3. A D gene is named only where the DNA matches it firmly. A row's size may be missing; if present it is once, few, many or a size class.

TGTGCCAGCAGCCCGGCATTGGTAGTTGCCACAGATACGCAGTATTTT	CASSPALVVATDTQYF	.	TRBV5-4	few	TRBJ2-3
TGTGCCAGTAGTCCGCTGGACAGGGGGAGGGGGCAGCCCCAGCATTTT	CASSPLDRGRGQPQHF	TRBD1	TRBV19	.	TRBJ1-5
TGCGCCAGCAGCTTCGGGACGTTTGGGAACGAGCAGTACTTC	CASSFGTFGNEQYF	.	TRBV5-1	many	TRBJ2-7
TGTGCCAGCAGCTTAGAAATGGGGGGGGTAGGGCCCAACTATGGCTACACCTTC	CASSLEMGGVGPNYGYTF	.	TRBV7-2	many	TRBJ1-2
TGTGCCTGGAGTCGGGAGGACTCGGAGGGCTACACCTTC	CAWSREDSEGYTF	.	TRBV30	few	TRBJ1-2
TGTGCCAGCAGCGTAGAGGCAGGGAGGACCAACTATGGCTACACCTTC	CASSVEAGRTNYGYTF	.	TRBV9	.	TRBJ1-2
TGTGCCAGCTCACCTGCTCCACGGACAGGGGGCGCGCAGTACTTC	CASSPAPRTGGAQYF	TRBD1	TRBV18	.	TRBJ2-5
TGTGCCAGCAGCTTGGGAGGAGGCGCAACTAATGAAAAACTGTTTTTT	CASSLGGGATNEKLFF	.	TRBV7-9	many	TRBJ1-4
TGCAGCGTTGAAGATCGAACTACAGATACGCAGTATTTT	CSVEDRTTDTQYF	.	TRBV29-1	.	TRBJ2-3
TGTGCCAGCAGTTGCTGGGGGGAGAACCAAGAGACCCAGTACTTC	CASSCWGENQETQYF	.	TRBV6-2/TRBV6-3	few	TRBJ2-5
TGTGCCAGCAGTTACTCGATTGTCAGGGCAGAGCATTTT	CASSYSIVRAEHF	.	TRBV6-2/TRBV6-3	many	TRBJ1-5
TGTGCCAGCAGCTCGTGGGGGGTACAGGGAAACTATGGCTACACCTTC	CASSSWGVQGNYGYTF	.	TRBV7-9	.	TRBJ1-2
TGTGCCAGCAGCTTAGGGACGGGACAGGGTATTTCTCAGCCCCAGCATTTT	CASSLGTGQGISQPQHF	TRBD1	TRBV11-2	.	TRBJ1-5
TGTGCCAGCAGCACCGGGACTAGCGGGGGGCTCGGAGGCGGTAAGCAGTACTTC	CASSTGTSGGLGGGKQYF	TRBD2	TRBV12-3/TRBV12-4	many	TRBJ2-7
TGTGCCAGCAGTACCCTACGGACAGGCGCCTCTGAAGCTTTCTTT	CASSTLRTGASEAFF	TRBD1	TRBV6-6	once	TRBJ1-1
TGTGCCAGCAGGACTAGTTCCCAGCATTTT	CASRTSSQHF	.	TRBV12-3/TRBV12-4	many	TRBJ1-5
TGCTGTGCTGGAAGACTAGCGGGGCAAGGGACCCAGTACTTC	CCAGRLAGQGTQYF	TRBD2	TRBV20-1	few	TRBJ2-5
TGCGCCAGCAGACGACAGGGGGCGAATTCACCCCTCCACTTT	CASRRQGANSPLHF	TRBD1	TRBV4-3	few	TRBJ1-6
TGTGCCAGCAGTCGGACAGGGCGAATGAACACTGAAGCTTTCTTT	CASSRTGRMNTEAFF	TRBD1	TRBV6-2/TRBV6-3	many	TRBJ1-1
TGTGCCAGCAGCTACGGTAGCGCTCTCACAGATACGCAGTATTTT	CASSYGSALTDTQYF	.	TRBV12-3/TRBV12-4	many	TRBJ2-3
TGTGCCAGCAGCTCAGGGGCGGGGGAGACCCAGTACTTC	CASSSGAGETQYF	.	TRBV25-1	many	TRBJ2-5
TGTGCCAGCAGCAAAACAGGGCTGGGTGGCGATACGCAGTATTTT	CASSKTGLGGDTQYF	.	TRBV7-9	many	TRBJ2-3
TGTGCCAGCAGCCACCAGGGAAACACCATATATTTT	CASSHQGNTIYF	.	TRBV3-1	.	TRBJ1-3
TGTGCCACTACGGGGGACGGATTGAACACTGAAGCTTTCTTT	CATTGDGLNTEAFF	.	TRBV10-3	many	TRBJ1-1
TGCAGTGCTAGTCAGGGGGCTGGTGGCTACACCTTC	CSASQGAGGYTF	TRBD1	TRBV20-1	many	TRBJ1-2
TGCGCCAGCAGCTTGAGGGTGGGGGCAGAGACCCAGTACTTC	CASSLRVGAETQYF	.	TRBV5-1	.	TRBJ2-5
TGTGCCAGCAGCGGCCAGGGGGCCTGGACTTTCTTT	CASSGQGAWTFF	TRBD1	TRBV7-9	.	TRBJ1-1
TGTGCCTGGAGAGACAGCGGGCCAGGGGGAGATACGCAGTATTTT	CAWRDSGPGGDTQYF	.	TRBV30	many	TRBJ2-3
TGTGCCAGCAGTCCTGGGACCCCAAATCAGCCCCAGCATTTT	CASSPGTPNQPQHF	.	TRBV28	few	TRBJ1-5
TGTGCCAGCAGTGAGTTTGTGGGGATTCAGAACAATGAGCAGTTCTTC	CASSEFVGIQNNEQFF	.	TRBV6-1	few	TRBJ2-1
TGCAGTGCTAGACCGGGCGGGATGAGCTCCTACAATGAGCAGTTCTTC	CSARPGGMSSYNEQFF	.	TRBV20-1	.	TRBJ2-1
TGTGCCAGCAGGTTAACCGGGGGGCAGCCCCAGCATTTT	CASRLTGGQPQHF	.	TRBV12-3/TRBV12-4	.	TRBJ1-5
TGTGCCAGCGGCTACCAGGGACACCGGAGCTCCTATAATTCACCCCTCCACTTT	CASGYQGHRSSYNSPLHF	.	TRBV27	few	TRBJ1-6
TGCAGCGTTGGCGGGATGGGCAATGAGCAGTTCTTC	CSVGGMGNEQFF	.	TRBV29-1	.	TRBJ2-1
TGCAGTGCTAGAGGGACAGGGCCAAATTCACCCCTCCACTTT	CSARGTGPNSPLHF	TRBD1	TRBV20-1	.	TRBJ1-6
TGTGCCAGCAGTTATCGAGCGGGGGGGCTAGAGCAGTACTTC	CASSYRAGGLEQYF	TRBD2	TRBV6-5	once	TRBJ2-5
TGTGCCAGCAGTCCGCTGGCGGAGACCCAGTACTTC	CASSPLAETQYF	.	TRBV2	many	TRBJ2-5
TGCAGTGCAATGGACAGGGGGGCCTACACCTTC	CSAMDRGAYTF	TRBD1	TRBV20-1	.	TRBJ1-2
TGTGCCAGCAGCTTAAGCAAAAATCAGCCCCAGCATTTT	CASSLSKNQPQHF	.	TRBV7-2	few	TRBJ1-5
TGCGCCAGCAGCCAAGACTGGGGAATTGGATCACCCCTCCACTTT	CASSQDWGIGSPLHF	.	TRBV4-3	many	TRBJ1-6
TGCGCCAGCAGCTTGAGCTTGTCGAGCGGCACTGAAGCTTTCTTT	CASSLSLSSGTEAFF	.	TRBV5-1	many	TRBJ1-1
TGTGCCAGCAGCCGGACTAGCTCCTACAATGAGCAGTACTTC	CASSRTSSYNEQYF	TRBD2	TRBV7-9	.	TRBJ2-7
TGTGCCAGTAGTCCCCGACTAGCGGGATCTAGCACAGGTACGCAGTATTTT	CASSPRLAGSSTGTQYF	TRBD2	TRBV12-3/TRBV12-4	once	TRBJ2-3
TGTGCCAGCAGCTTACTTGTCCGCTACGAGCAGTACTTC	CASSLLVRYEQYF	.	TRBV7-2	many	TRBJ2-7
TGTGCCAGCAGTACGGACAGCAACTATGGCTACACCTTC	CASSTDSNYGYTF	.	TRBV2	many	TRBJ1-2